A single sample gave rise to the 14 T cell receptor beta chains below, sequenced in a study of blood T cell repertoires in COVID-19. TCRdb's table, derived via immunoSEQ multiplex PCR, lists solely in-frame clones and lacks some. The data hold just under 300,000 clones, with roughly 86% observed a single time. The sequencing sample was made of peripheral blood. The receptors shown here come from a man aged 65 to 79 with acute or convalescent COVID-19.

The chain joins TRBV5-4 to TRBJ2-7; D might be TRBD1 (7 bases). CDR3 length: 16 residues. The germline CDR1 and CDR2 sequences are SGHNT and YYREEE (reference sequence). Trimming left V 0 bases short and J 4 bases short, with 17 bases between. This CDR3 is CASSLALGGTEYEQYF. CDR3 bases: TGTGCCAGCAGCTTGGCCTTAGGAGGGACAGAGTACGAGCAGTACTTC.

This rearrangement joins TRBV5-5 to TRBJ2-5; 10 bases match TRBD2. V gave up 0 bases and J gave up 4 bases; unmatched junction bases: 6. Looked up from germline, CDR1 is SGHKS and CDR2 is YYEKEE (reference sequence). The CDR3 is 16 residues long. The CDR3, as DNA: TGTGCCAGCAGCTTGGGTGAGCGGGGGGGTCGAGAGACCCAGTACTTC. Translated, it gives CASSLGERGGRETQYF.

This clone was observed once. This chain joins TRBV5-5 and TRBJ1-4, with 10 bases fitting TRBD1. The CDR3 consists of 17 residues. Germline CDR1 reads SGHKS; CDR2 reads YYEKEE (reference sequence). V was pared by 3 bases and J by 2 bases, with 7 bases of the junction left unmatched. CDR3 protein: CASSSRQGASTNEKLFF. Here the CDR3 DNA reads TGTGCCAGCAGCTCCAGACAGGGGGCGAGTACTAATGAAAAACTGTTTTTT.

The gene calls are TRBV24-1 and TRBJ1-2, with unresolved D. CDR1 KGHDR and CDR2 SFDVKD come from the germline V gene. This CDR3 spans 12 amino acids. Trimming stripped 3 bases from V and 6 bases from J, with 7 bases between. CDR3 DNA: TGTGCCACCAGTGATGGAGTAAATGGCTACACCTTC. This encodes CATSDGVNGYTF.

The chain links TRBV5-1 to TRBJ2-2; a weak D match, TRBD2 (5 bases). This CDR3 spans 15 amino acids. Germline CDR1 and CDR2: SGHRS and YFSETQ. Trimming took off 5 bases at V and 4 bases at J, with 15 bases between the two ends. For the CDR3, the DNA is TGCGCCAGCAGTTTAGGAGGAGTGGGCACCGGGGAGCTGTTTTTT. Its protein product is CASSLGGVGTGELFF.

This clone was counted only a few times. The chain couples TRBV27 to TRBJ1-5; perhaps TRBD1 as D (5 bases). This CDR3 region has 14 residues. The V gene's germline CDR1 is MNHEY and CDR2 SMNVEV (reference sequence). Trimming shortened V by 5 bases and J by 10 bases, and 18 bases separated the two germline ends. In DNA, the CDR3 is TGTGCCAGCAGTAGCCGGGGCGGGATTTACCCCCAGCATTTT. Protein product: CASSSRGGIYPQHF.

V gene TRBV5-1 combines with J gene TRBJ2-3, with 10 bases identical to TRBD2. The CDR3 length is 16 residues. Germline CDR1 is SGHRS and CDR2 is YFSETQ. V trimming: 2 bases; J trimming: 2 bases; junction bases outside the gene matches: 5. CDR3 sequence (DNA): TGCGCCAGCAGCTTACAAGCGGGGGGGCCCACAGATACGCAGTATTTT. It encodes CASSLQAGGPTDTQYF.

The V gene is TRBV5-1, the J gene TRBJ2-5, with D tentatively TRBD2 (5 bases). Germline CDR1 is SGHRS and CDR2 is YFSETQ. The germline V and J ends were trimmed by 1 base and 1 base, with 11 bases remaining between them. The CDR3 has 15 residues. As DNA, the CDR3 is TGCGCCAGCAGCTTGATTGGGCTAGCCCAAGAGACCCAGTACTTC. It specifies CASSLIGLAQETQYF. Based on the CDR3 plus reference TRBV5-1 and TRBJ2-5, the full variable domain is KAGVTQTPRYLIKTRGQQVTLSCSPISGHRSVSWYQQTPGQGLQFLFEYFSETQRNKGNFPGRFSGRQFSNSRSEMNVSTLELGDSALYLCASSLIGLAQETQYFGPGTRLLVL.

The chain combines TRBV11-2 with TRBJ2-1; TRBD2 agrees at 11 bases. This CDR3 region has 12 residues. V was pared by 5 bases and J by 13 bases, with 4 bases of the junction left unmatched. Germline V lookup: CDR1 SGHAT, CDR2 FQNNGV. The CDR3 DNA follows: TGTGCCAGCAGCAGTAGCGGGAGGGGTCAGTTCTTC. Protein: CASSSSGRGQFF.

This clone was seen only once. This rearrangement joins TRBV6-6 to TRBJ2-7; 8 bases align to TRBD2. V lost 6 bases and J lost 5; bases outside the gene matches: 9. In germline, CDR1 is MNHNY, CDR2 SVGAGI (reference sequence). The CDR3 spans 14 residues. The CDR3 region is CASREIAGSHEQYF. The CDR3 DNA follows: TGTGCCAGCAGGGAGATAGCGGGAAGCCACGAGCAGTACTTC.

The genes are TRBV10-2 and TRBJ1-2; 7 bases map to TRBD1. Germline trimming cut 5 bases from V and 3 bases from J; bases unmatched to any gene: 3. The CDR3 is 13 amino acids. The germline gives CDR1 WSHSY, CDR2 SAAADI. CDR3 DNA sequence: TGCGCCAGCAGTCCTCAGGGGGACTATGGCTACACCTTC. It encodes CASSPQGDYGYTF.

V usage is TRBV4-3 and J usage is TRBJ1-5; D call uncertain. CDR1 LGHNA and CDR2 YSLEER come from the germline V gene. The CDR3 contains 15 residues. Deletions cut 1 base from V and 0 bases from J, with 7 bases between. The CDR3 loop reads CASSQVVNSNQPQHF. For the CDR3, the DNA is TGCGCCAGCAGCCAAGTAGTGAATAGCAATCAGCCCCAGCATTTT.

J is TRBJ2-1 and V is TRBV12-3 or TRBV12-4; D gene unclear. The length of the CDR3 is 13 residues. The V and J ends lost 4 bases and 4 bases respectively, with 8 bases between them. The CDR3 region is CASSSGAYNEQFF. For the CDR3, the DNA is TGTGCCAGCAGTTCTGGTGCGTACAATGAGCAGTTCTTC.

This clone has just one count. The chain links TRBV7-2 to TRBJ2-7; TRBD2 matches 12 bases. Germline lookup yields CDR1 SGHTA and CDR2 FQGNSA. This CDR3 has 15 amino acids. V was pared by 2 bases and J by 3 bases, with 2 bases of the junction left unmatched. The CDR3 DNA reads as TGTGCCAGCAGCTTATCACTAGCGGGAGGCTACGAGCAGTACTTC. It specifies CASSLSLAGGYEQYF.